These T cell receptor beta chains were read from a single sample in a study of T cells after yellow fever vaccination. Using its own MiXCR run on the 5' RACE reads, TCRdb lists one record per CDR3 protein. The data hold some 220,000 distinct CDR3 sequences, with more than 3% observed a single time. The sequenced sample was CD4+ T cells sorted from PBMCs, obtained 10 days after the yellow fever booster vaccination. Source of these receptors: a man younger than 30 who received the YFV17D yellow fever vaccine. Each CDR3 is given with its conserved first and last residue. D genes are given only for firm matches. A row's size may be missing; if present it is once, few, many or a size class.

V gene	J gene	clone size	D gene	CDR3 DNA	CDR3 protein
TRBV29-1	TRBJ1-1	few	NA	TGCAGCGCCGGGAGTCAGTACACTGAAGCTTTCTTT	CSAGSQYTEAFF
TRBV5-4	TRBJ1-1	NA	NA	TGTGCCAGCAGCTTGGGTTCCCGGACAGACGGCACTGAAGCTTTCTTT	CASSLGSRTDGTEAFF
TRBV29-1	TRBJ1-6	NA	TRBD1	TGCAGCGTTCAGCTGGAGACAGGGTCTTCACCCCTCCACTTT	CSVQLETGSSPLHF
TRBV12-3/TRBV12-4	TRBJ2-3	few	TRBD2	TGTGCCAGCAGTCTGACTAGCGGGAGCACAGATACGCAGTATTTT	CASSLTSGSTDTQYF
TRBV6-6	TRBJ2-2	NA	TRBD2	TGTGCCAGCAGTCAAGCGGGGGGGGATGTGAGTACGTACACCGGGGAGCTGTTTTTT	CASSQAGGDVSTYTGELFF
TRBV5-1	TRBJ2-3	many	NA	TGCGCCAGCAGCTTGGGACAGGACACAGATACGCAGTATTTT	CASSLGQDTDTQYF
TRBV7-3	TRBJ2-5	few	NA	TGTGCCAGCAGCTTAACTGAGGGGCAGACCCAGTACTTC	CASSLTEGQTQYF
TRBV6-1	TRBJ1-2	few	NA	TGTGCCAGCAGTGAACTGGCGGAGGGGCGCTACACCTTC	CASSELAEGRYTF
TRBV2	TRBJ2-2	NA	NA	TGTGCCAGCAGTGAAATAGGGGCGAACACCGGGGAGCTGTTTTTT	CASSEIGANTGELFF
TRBV5-8	TRBJ2-7	many	NA	TGTGCCAGCAGTCCCTGGGGCTACGAGCAGTACTTC	CASSPWGYEQYF
TRBV7-2	TRBJ2-3	many	NA	TGTGCCAGCAGCTTAGAGACGGGAAGAAGGGATACGCAGTATTTT	CASSLETGRRDTQYF
TRBV7-2	TRBJ1-1	many	NA	TGTGCCAGCAGCTTATGGGCGGAGAACACTGAAGCTTTCTTT	CASSLWAENTEAFF
TRBV5-1	TRBJ1-4	few	NA	TGCGCCAGCAGCCCGGGTGTTCAGGGGACCAGCGCAACTAATGAAAAACTGTTTTTT	CASSPGVQGTSATNEKLFF
TRBV12-3/TRBV12-4	TRBJ1-1	NA	TRBD1	TGTGCCAGCACTTTGGGGGACAGGGGCACTGAAGCTTTCTTT	CASTLGDRGTEAFF
TRBV11-1	TRBJ2-5	few	NA	TGTGCCAGCAGCTTATTTGCCGGGCAAGAGACCCAGTACTTC	CASSLFAGQETQYF